This T cell receptor beta chain came from a study of T cell repertoires in cytomegalovirus infection. Across the study: From public TCR beta signatures came an indication of both CMV infection and matching HLA type. Whole-study findings and limits: There were carriers of CMV plus the relevant HLA, and cumulative public TCR beta family frequency identified them.

Each CDR3 protein gets one entry after TCRdb re-called the reads with MiXCR. This sample carries 45,000 to 50,000 distinct CDR3 sequences, about 19% of them seen once, and the ten largest clones take approximately 53%. This clonotype was seen a handful of times. Its antigen remains unidentified. The starting material was CD8+ T cells from cultured PBMCs, obtained from culture after CMV antigen stimulation. The clonotype was recovered from a human donor in good health (CMV status not recorded). Some clones in this sample may be carry-over from other donors' samples.

This chain's CDR3 is CASSGDRAGTDTQYF. Here the CDR3 DNA reads TGCGCCAGCAGCGGGGACAGGGCTGGCACAGATACGCAGTATTTT. The chain links TRBV5-1 to TRBJ2-3; TRBD1 aligns across 9 bases. The CDR3 is 15 residues long. The V and J ends lost 4 bases and 1 base, in that order; junction bases with no gene match: 4. CDR1 SGHRS and CDR2 YFSETQ come from the germline V gene.